The rows below give T cell receptor beta chains drawn from one sample of a study of human T cells and chemical hapten exposure. TCRdb independently ran MiXCR on the RACE reads; one entry per CDR3 protein. The sample has more than 70,000 distinct CDR3 sequences; over 8% are singletons. Sequenced sample: whole blood. The receptors stem from a female donor in good health. Some clones in this sample may be carry-over from other donors' samples. Each CDR3 is given with its conserved first and last residue. Each record gives: J gene, D gene, V gene, clone size, CDR3 protein, CDR3 DNA. A D gene is named only where the DNA matches it firmly. The size field is filled for only some rows; it gives once, few, many or a size class.

TRBJ1-2,NA,TRBV6-2/TRBV6-3,many,CASSYSGQGKNGYTF,TGTGCCAGCAGTTACAGCGGCCAGGGGAAGAATGGCTACACCTTC
TRBJ2-1,NA,TRBV6-4,many,CASSDSKRASYNEQFF,TGTGCCAGCAGTGACTCGAAGCGCGCCTCCTACAATGAGCAGTTCTTC
TRBJ1-6,NA,TRBV20-1,few,CSARHGSSYNSPLHF,TGCAGTGCGCGACACGGGAGCTCCTATAATTCACCCCTCCACTTT
TRBJ1-6,NA,TRBV6-1,few,CASSELGENSPLHF,TGTGCCAGCAGTGAACTGGGGGAGAATTCACCCCTCCACTTT
TRBJ2-6,NA,TRBV19,NA,CASSVVPGANVLTF,TGTGCCAGTAGCGTGGTCCCTGGGGCCAACGTCCTGACTTTC
TRBJ2-7,NA,TRBV14,NA,CASSRGDEQYF,TGTGCCAGCAGCCGTGGGGACGAGCAGTACTTC
TRBJ2-1,NA,TRBV7-8,NA,CASSLVVGRSSYNEQFF,TGTGCCAGCAGCTTAGTGGTCGGGAGAAGCTCCTACAATGAGCAGTTCTTC
TRBJ2-3,NA,TRBV7-9,few,CASSSSAVGGDTQYF,TGTGCCAGCAGCTCTAGCGCCGTAGGTGGTGATACGCAGTATTTT
TRBJ2-1,TRBD2,TRBV12-5,NA,CASGLGLAGPGHEQFF,TGTGCTAGTGGTTTGGGTTTAGCGGGCCCCGGGCATGAGCAGTTCTTC
TRBJ2-1,NA,TRBV14,NA,CASSQDTRSYNEQFF,TGTGCCAGCAGCCAAGACACCCGCTCCTACAATGAGCAGTTCTTC
TRBJ1-5,NA,TRBV19,few,CASSTTLLSNQPQHF,TGTGCCAGTAGTACAACCCTTCTAAGCAATCAGCCCCAGCATTTT
TRBJ2-3,NA,TRBV29-1,few,CSVEFPGGRNADTQYF,TGCAGCGTTGAATTCCCGGGGGGCCGTAACGCAGATACGCAGTATTTT
TRBJ2-1,NA,TRBV13,NA,CASSLGRWGFRGEQFF,TGTGCCAGCAGCTTAGGTCGGTGGGGGTTCCGAGGTGAGCAGTTCTTC
TRBJ2-3,NA,TRBV5-1,NA,CASSLAWDTQYF,TGCGCCAGCAGCTTGGCTTGGGATACGCAGTATTTT
TRBJ2-6,NA,TRBV10-3,many,CATASGANVLTF,TGTGCCACGGCCTCTGGGGCCAACGTCCTGACTTTC
TRBJ2-3,NA,TRBV20-1,NA,CSARETSTDTQYF,TGCAGTGCTAGAGAGACAAGCACAGATACGCAGTATTTT
TRBJ2-5,TRBD2,TRBV7-3,many,CASSPGTSTIQETQYF,TGTGCCAGCAGCCCCGGGACTAGCACCATACAAGAGACCCAGTACTTC
TRBJ2-7,NA,TRBV28,many,CASSLRSYEQYF,TGTGCCAGCAGTTTACGCTCCTACGAGCAGTACTTC
TRBJ1-1,NA,TRBV6-5,NA,CASSYSAGATEAFF,TGTGCCAGCAGTTACTCGGCGGGGGCGACTGAAGCTTTCTTT
TRBJ2-6,NA,TRBV29-1,many,CSVEDRGAANVLTF,TGCAGCGTTGAAGATCGGGGGGCGGCCAACGTCCTGACTTTC
TRBJ1-5,NA,TRBV12-3/TRBV12-4,few,CASSLAGDGQPQHF,TGTGCCAGCAGTTTAGCAGGGGATGGCCAGCCCCAGCATTTT
TRBJ1-5,NA,TRBV5-1,few,CASSLRGEGQPQHF,TGCGCCAGCAGCTTGAGAGGGGAGGGGCAGCCCCAGCATTTT
TRBJ2-5,NA,TRBV20-1,many,CSASDRAGGETQYF,TGCAGTGCTAGTGATAGGGCAGGGGGGGAGACCCAGTACTTC
TRBJ1-2,NA,TRBV6-1,few,CASVFRGYTF,TGTGCCAGCGTTTTTCGTGGCTACACCTTC
TRBJ1-5,NA,TRBV12-3/TRBV12-4,many,CASSSKGNQPQHF,TGTGCCAGCAGTTCAAAGGGCAATCAGCCCCAGCATTTT